A few counts support the clone carrying this TCR beta chain. Its antigen remains unknown. The sample is drawn from a study of PD-1 blockade in classical Hodgkin lymphoma. Described time point: cycle 4 day 1 (C4D1), after about 6 weeks of nivolumab. Every patient had relapsed following autologous stem cell transplantation, and cohorts differed in brentuximab vedotin exposure. Progressive disease, partial response or complete response was each patient's best response. The repertoire was sequenced with immunoSEQ multiplex PCR; TCRdb's copy has only in-frame clones and lacks some. The sample holds 20,000 to 25,000 clones, over 60% seen once. Trimming took off 3 bases at V and 3 bases at J, with 5 bases between the two ends. The V gene's germline CDR1 is MGHDK and CDR2 SYGVNS. The CDR3 is 12 residues long. Study-wide results and limits: Reports described newly diagnosed patients as having lower baseline TCR diversity than healthy donors. The study found that TCR diversity rose significantly by C4D1 in CD4+ but not CD8+ cells.

The chain employs TRBV25-1 and TRBJ1-2; D is unclear. Specimen: peripheral blood mononuclear cells (PBMCs), collected before the fourth cycle of nivolumab. The receptor's source is a human donor with classical Hodgkin lymphoma. The DNA of the CDR3 is TGTGCCAGCAGTGAGGGGTACTATGGCTACACCTTC. As protein: CASSEGYYGYTF.